This T cell receptor beta chain was observed in a study of T and B cells in COVID-19 patients. Study-level background: Of approximately 22 active-infection patients, 15 to 18 carried comorbidities linked to unfavorable COVID-19 outcome. Study conclusions and caveats: CD4+, regulatory T cell, CD8+ and sorted SARS-CoV-2-responsive or tetramer+ T cells were not yet sequenced. Patients with COVID-19 reportedly showed strongly skewed T cell receptor beta variable and joining gene usage. Clonality of TRB repertoires was high in active COVID-19; recovery brought above-healthy diversity and richness.

The CDR3 has 15 amino acids. Germline values: CDR1 KGHDR, CDR2 SFDVKD. Trimming stripped 3 bases from V and 5 bases from J, with 15 bases between. Blood genomic DNA input for TRB amplification was 250-500 ng. TRB rearrangements were amplified by multiplex PCR with BIOMED2 TRB-A/B primers. TCRdb ran MiXCR on the multiplex PCR reads and lists one entry per CDR3 protein. The sample consists of about 16,000 distinct CDR3 sequences, under 35% of them appearing once. Comment on this clonotype: Its antigen is still unknown.

This TCR came from a human donor who had recovered from COVID-19. The chain joins TRBV24-1 to TRBJ1-2, with a weak D call TRBD1 (6 bases). Sequencing input: blood. The CDR3 reads CATSDGTGWAYGYTF. The CDR3 DNA follows: TGTGCCACCAGTGATGGCACAGGGTGGGCTTATGGCTACACCTTC.